This entry lists 11 T cell receptor beta chains sequenced from one sample in a study of early T cells in non-severe SARS-CoV-2 infection. TCRdb re-called the 5' RACE reads through MiXCR, storing one row per CDR3 protein. The sample records 60,000 to 75,000 distinct CDR3 sequences, roughly 4.5% being singletons. The sequenced sample was whole blood, obtained at baseline. These receptors were collected from an adult who was a healthcare worker with PCR-confirmed SARS-CoV-2 infection or an uninfected control (not recorded which). The donor label of this sample is uncertain.

In its sample, this clonotype was seen many times. The genes are TRBV7-6 and TRBJ1-3, with 9 nucleotides matching TRBD1. The V gene end was trimmed by 4 bases and the J gene end by 4 bases; junction bases not matched to a gene: 5. The CDR3 has 15 residues. The germline V gene encodes CDR1 SGHVS and CDR2 FNYEAQ. CDR3 DNA sequence: TGTGCCAGCAGCTCTGGACAGGGGCTCGGAAACACCATATATTTT. Protein: CASSSGQGLGNTIYF.

This clonotype has at least ten counts. The chain combines TRBV6-6 with TRBJ1-4; TRBD1 might be the D (5 bases). V lost 9 bases, J lost 8 bases, and 22 bases lay in between. From germline, CDR1 is MNHNY and CDR2 SVGAGI (reference sequence). This CDR3 is 15 amino acids long. The CDR3 DNA reads TGTGCCAGTAACCGGGGGACCCAGACTTGGGAAAAACTGTTTTTT. Protein product: CASNRGTQTWEKLFF.

This clonotype appeared many times. The rearrangement joins TRBV5-1 to TRBJ2-3; D might be TRBD1 (5 bases). This CDR3 contains 15 residues. Germline V lookup: CDR1 SGHRS, CDR2 YFSETQ. The V end was cut by 1 base, the J end by 4 bases, with 13 bases between. The CDR3 protein is CASSLTGRSPDTQYF. DNA for the CDR3: TGCGCCAGCAGCTTGACAGGAAGGAGCCCAGATACGCAGTATTTT.

This clonotype came up many times. V gene TRBV7-8 combines with J gene TRBJ2-7; 10 bases map to TRBD2. Germline assignment: CDR1 SGHVS and CDR2 FQNEAQ. The CDR3 consists of 17 residues. With V trimmed by 1 base and J by 2 bases, 8 bases remained unmatched. Here the CDR3 DNA reads TGTGCCAGCAGCTTAGGGTCTAGCGGGGGCCAAACCTACGAGCAGTACTTC. Encoded protein: CASSLGSSGGQTYEQYF. Variable domain in full (rest from reference TRBV7-8 and TRBJ2-7): GAGVSQSPRYKVAKRGQDVALRCDPISGHVSLFWYQQALGQGPEFLTYFQNEAQLDKSGLPSDRFFAERPEGSVSTLKIQRTQQEDSAVYLCASSLGSSGGQTYEQYFGPGTRLTVT.

This clonotype was detected a few times. The V gene is TRBV6-6, the J gene TRBJ2-3; 14 bases line up with TRBD2. CDR3 length equals 16 residues. V shed 5 bases, J shed 8 bases, and the junction held 9 bases outside the gene matches. The germline CDR1 and CDR2 sequences are MNHNY and SVGAGI (reference sequence). CDR3 DNA sequence: TGTGCCAGCAGTCCCGGGACTAGCGGGGGCCCCGGTACGCAGTATTTT. Translated: CASSPGTSGGPGTQYF.

This clonotype showed up just a few times. This chain uses TRBV3-1 with TRBJ2-3, with 9 bases identical to TRBD2. The CDR3 has 15 residues. Per the germline V gene, CDR1 is LGHDT and CDR2 is YNNKEL (reference sequence). Trimming cost V 3 bases and J 5 bases; bases outside gene matches: 6. CDR3 amino acids: CASSHRRGGGDTQYF. CDR3 bases: TGTGCCAGCAGCCACCGGCGGGGGGGCGGAGATACGCAGTATTTT.

At least ten counts were recorded for this clonotype. This chain links TRBV5-5 with TRBJ1-5; 7 positions agree with TRBD1. Unmatched junction bases numbered 4, after V lost 4 bases and J lost 6 bases. CDR3 length: 13 amino acids. Germline V CDR1 and CDR2: SGHKS, YYEKEE (reference sequence). The CDR3 reads CASSPTGSQPQHF. CDR3 sequence (DNA): TGTGCCAGCAGCCCGACAGGGAGTCAGCCCCAGCATTTT. Variable domain in full (rest from reference TRBV5-5 and TRBJ1-5): DAGVTQSPTHLIKTRGQQVTLRCSPISGHKSVSWYQQVLGQGPQFIFQYYEKEERGRGNFPDRFSARQFPNYSSELNVNALLLGDSALYLCASSPTGSQPQHFGDGTRLSIL.

V usage is TRBV20-1 and J usage is TRBJ2-5; the match to TRBD2 covers 16 bases. The germline V gene encodes CDR1 DFQATT and CDR2 SNEGSKA (reference sequence). This CDR3 has 17 residues. The junction had 8 bases not matched to a gene; V was cut back by 6 bases and J by 1 base. This CDR3 reads CSAKGLAGGPFQETQYF. For the CDR3, the DNA is TGCAGTGCCAAGGGACTAGCGGGGGGGCCGTTCCAAGAGACCCAGTACTTC.

V gene TRBV7-8 combines with J gene TRBJ2-3; maybe TRBD2 (6 bases). Germline V gene sequence: CDR1 SGHVS, CDR2 FQNEAQ. This CDR3 has 15 amino acids. V lost 7 bases, J lost 0 bases, and 14 bases lay in between. As DNA, the CDR3 is TGTGCCAGCAATATCGGGACTCCCAGCACAGATACGCAGTATTTT. Translated, it gives CASNIGTPSTDTQYF.

The rearrangement joins TRBV19 to TRBJ1-5, with D tentatively TRBD1 (5 bases). Trimming shortened V by 5 bases and J by 2 bases, and 10 bases separated the two germline ends. This CDR3 has 14 amino acids. Germline CDR1 and CDR2: LNHDA and SQIVND (reference sequence). CDR3: CASSPGAGNQPQHF. The CDR3 nucleotides are TGTGCCAGTAGTCCCGGGGCGGGCAATCAGCCCCAGCATTTT.

This clonotype has ten or more counts. V and J are TRBV6-6 and TRBJ2-7; a weak D match, TRBD2 (6 bases). The CDR3 has 12 residues. CDR1 is MNHNY, CDR2 SVGAGI, per germline (reference sequence). V was trimmed by 4 bases and J by 6 bases, leaving 10 bases between them. The CDR3: CASSSSSAEQYF. The CDR3 DNA reads TGTGCCAGCAGTTCATCTAGCGCCGAGCAGTACTTC.